The rows below give T cell receptor beta chains drawn from one sample of a study of CD8 T cells in Susac syndrome. TCRdb redid the calling of the immunoSEQ multiplex PCR reads with MiXCR, one entry per CDR3 protein. The repertoire holds approximately 100,000 distinct CDR3 sequences, with approximately 96% as singletons. The sample consisted of CD4+ T cells from PBMCs. The receptors originated from a human donor in good health. The CDR3 runs from the conserved cysteine through the conserved F or W. Each record gives: V gene, J gene, D gene, clone size, CDR3 protein, CDR3 DNA. D genes are given only for firm matches. Clone size is not always given. Where it is, it says once, few, many or a class for expanded clones.

TRBV29-1,TRBJ1-5,NA,NA,CSVDLGGVYSNQPQHF,TGCAGCGTTGACCTTGGGGGGGTCTATAGCAATCAGCCCCAGCATTTT
TRBV20-1,TRBJ1-1,NA,NA,CSAIFIQAFF,TGCAGTGCTATTTTCATTCAAGCTTTCTTT
TRBV9,TRBJ2-7,TRBD2,NA,CASSVDPGGPYEQYF,TGTGCCAGCAGCGTAGACCCGGGGGGGCCCTACGAGCAGTACTTC
TRBV29-1,TRBJ2-5,NA,NA,CSVEVGAQETQYF,TGCAGCGTTGAAGTGGGGGCTCAGGAGACCCAGTACTTC
TRBV15,TRBJ1-5,NA,few,CATSRDPGYSNQPQHF,TGTGCCACCAGCAGAGATCCGGGATATAGCAATCAGCCCCAGCATTTT
TRBV11-2,TRBJ1-2,NA,NA,CASSPNRALANGYTF,TGTGCCAGCAGTCCTAACAGGGCCCTCGCAAACGGCTACACCTTC
TRBV2,TRBJ2-7,NA,NA,CANRERGSAYEQYF,TGTGCCAACCGTGAGAGGGGATCGGCCTACGAGCAGTACTTC
TRBV5-6,TRBJ2-5,TRBD1,NA,CASSQDYRGWETQYF,TGTGCCAGCAGCCAAGACTACAGGGGTTGGGAGACCCAGTACTTC
TRBV12-3/TRBV12-4,TRBJ2-7,NA,once,CASSLEAPYEQYF,TGTGCCAGCAGTTTGGAGGCCCCCTACGAGCAGTACTTC
TRBV7-9,TRBJ1-6,NA,NA,CASSPDDGRSPLHF,TGTGCCAGCAGCCCGGACGATGGGCGTTCACCCCTCCACTTT
TRBV4-2,TRBJ2-1,NA,NA,CASSQGYDAEQFF,TGTGCCAGCAGCCAAGGCTATGACGCCGAGCAGTTCTTC
TRBV6-5,TRBJ1-1,NA,NA,CASSRRQVNTEAFF,TGTGCCAGCAGCCGGAGACAGGTGAACACTGAAGCTTTCTTT
TRBV28,TRBJ1-2,NA,NA,CASNQQGANYGYTF,TGTGCCAGCAACCAACAGGGAGCTAACTATGGCTACACCTTC
TRBV27,TRBJ1-5,NA,NA,CASSLGLGEWPQHF,TGTGCCAGCAGTCTGGGACTGGGGGAATGGCCCCAGCATTTT
TRBV15,TRBJ2-7,NA,NA,CATSRDRYEQYF,TGTGCCACCAGCAGAGACCGGTACGAGCAGTACTTC
TRBV30,TRBJ1-1,TRBD1,NA,CAWSGRTGGEAFF,TGTGCCTGGAGCGGTAGGACAGGGGGTGAAGCTTTCTTT
TRBV25-1,TRBJ2-7,NA,NA,CASSARAFSYEQYF,TGTGCCAGCAGTGCCAGGGCGTTCTCCTACGAGCAGTACTTC
TRBV6-1,TRBJ2-4,NA,once,CASSPGTRNIQYF,TGTGCCAGCAGTCCCGGGACGAGAAACATTCAGTACTTC
TRBV5-1,TRBJ1-1,NA,NA,CASSFTGRPPGTEAFF,TGCGCCAGCAGCTTTACCGGCAGGCCACCGGGGACTGAAGCTTTCTTT
TRBV15,TRBJ1-1,NA,NA,CATSRDFGGMNTEAFF,TGTGCCACCAGCAGAGATTTCGGCGGGATGAACACTGAAGCTTTCTTT
TRBV20-1,TRBJ2-2,NA,NA,CSARTNTGELFF,TGCAGTGCTAGGACCAACACCGGGGAGCTGTTTTTT
TRBV20-1,TRBJ2-3,TRBD1,NA,CSATAPGQGHDTQYF,TGCAGTGCCACAGCTCCGGGACAGGGTCATGATACGCAGTATTTT
TRBV20-1,TRBJ2-3,NA,NA,CSAGTVPTDTQYF,TGCAGTGCCGGGACTGTACCCACAGATACGCAGTATTTT
TRBV20-1,TRBJ2-7,NA,NA,CSARDGVAYEQYF,TGCAGTGCTAGAGATGGGGTCGCCTACGAGCAGTACTTC
TRBV6-1,TRBJ2-3,TRBD1,NA,CASSEAPDRGVTDTQYF,TGTGCCAGCAGTGAAGCCCCGGACAGGGGGGTCACAGATACGCAGTATTTT
TRBV28,TRBJ2-1,TRBD1,once,CASSGTGGNNEQFF,TGTGCCAGCAGTGGGACAGGGGGCAACAATGAGCAGTTCTTC
TRBV4-1,TRBJ2-7,TRBD2,NA,CASSRLLAATYEQYF,TGCGCCAGCAGCCGGTTACTAGCGGCCACCTACGAGCAGTACTTC
TRBV6-2/TRBV6-3,TRBJ2-3,TRBD2,NA,CASSWSGRSDTQYF,TGTGCCAGCAGTTGGAGCGGGAGGTCAGATACGCAGTATTTT
TRBV7-8,TRBJ2-1,TRBD2,NA,CASSGTKPYNEQFF,TGTGCCAGCAGCGGGACTAAACCCTACAATGAGCAGTTCTTC
TRBV3-1,TRBJ2-1,NA,NA,CASSLRDRYNEQFF,TGTGCCAGCAGCCTTCGGGACCGATACAATGAGCAGTTCTTC
TRBV24-1,TRBJ2-7,TRBD2,NA,CATPAGGESTYEQYF,TGTGCCACCCCGGCGGGAGGGGAGTCCACCTACGAGCAGTACTTC
TRBV4-2,TRBJ1-2,NA,NA,CASSQEGSWDVGYTF,TGTGCCAGCAGCCAAGAGGGCAGCTGGGATGTTGGCTACACCTTC
TRBV2,TRBJ2-7,NA,NA,CASSLGEGAPYEQYF,TGTGCCAGTTCGTTGGGGGAAGGGGCCCCCTACGAGCAGTACTTC
TRBV30,TRBJ1-1,NA,NA,CAWAGRLEAFF,TGTGCCTGGGCTGGGCGGCTTGAAGCTTTCTTT
TRBV3-1,TRBJ1-3,NA,NA,CASSQQTGSSGNTIYF,TGTGCCAGCAGCCAACAGACAGGCAGCTCTGGAAACACCATATATTTT
TRBV9,TRBJ2-4,NA,NA,CASSVGDEGRKNIQYF,TGTGCCAGCAGCGTAGGAGACGAGGGGAGAAAAAACATTCAGTACTTC
TRBV7-9,TRBJ2-7,NA,NA,CASRLLEGEQYF,TGTGCCAGCCGGCTACTAGAGGGCGAGCAGTACTTC